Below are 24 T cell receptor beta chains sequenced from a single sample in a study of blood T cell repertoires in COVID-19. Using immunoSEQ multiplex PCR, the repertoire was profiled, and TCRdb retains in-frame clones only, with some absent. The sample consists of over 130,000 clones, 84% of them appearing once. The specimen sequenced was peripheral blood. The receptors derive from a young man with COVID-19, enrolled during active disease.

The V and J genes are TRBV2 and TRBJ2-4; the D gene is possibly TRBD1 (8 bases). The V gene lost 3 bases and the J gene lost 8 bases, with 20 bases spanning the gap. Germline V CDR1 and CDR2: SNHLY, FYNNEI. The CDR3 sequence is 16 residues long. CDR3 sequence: CASSDNRGGPVDIQYF. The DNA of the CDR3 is TGTGCCAGCAGTGATAACAGGGGGGGTCCGGTAGACATTCAGTACTTC.

DNA for the CDR3: TGTGCCAGCAGTTACCGGACTAGCAGAACCGGGGAGCTGTTTTTT. Translation: CASSYRTSRTGELFF. This rearrangement joins TRBV6-5 to TRBJ2-2, with TRBD2 matching over 8 bases. CDR3 length equals 15 residues. V dropped 2 bases and J dropped 5; count of bases not matched to a gene: 4. CDR1 and CDR2 from the germline V gene are MNHEY and SVGAGI.

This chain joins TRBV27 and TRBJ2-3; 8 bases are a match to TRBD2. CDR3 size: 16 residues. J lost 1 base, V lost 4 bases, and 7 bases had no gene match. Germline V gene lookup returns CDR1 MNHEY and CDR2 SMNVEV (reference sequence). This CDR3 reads CASSSRRREGTDTQYF. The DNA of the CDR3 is TGTGCCAGCAGTTCTCGACGGCGGGAGGGCACAGATACGCAGTATTTT.

The CDR3: CASSQASGSSYNEQFF. The DNA for the CDR3 is TGCGCCAGCAGCCAAGCGTCGGGGAGCTCCTACAATGAGCAGTTCTTC. This chain links TRBV4-3 with TRBJ2-1, with D possibly TRBD2 on 5 matching bases. CDR1 is LGHNA and CDR2 is YSLEER in the germline V gene. The CDR3 length is 16 residues. The V end was cut by 1 base, the J end by 0 bases, with 10 bases between.

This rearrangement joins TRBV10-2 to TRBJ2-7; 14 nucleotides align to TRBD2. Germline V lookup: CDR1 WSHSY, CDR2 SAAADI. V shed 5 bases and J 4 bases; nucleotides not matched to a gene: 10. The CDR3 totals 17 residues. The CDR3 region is CASSTGLAGGLGYEQYF. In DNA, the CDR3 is TGCGCCAGCAGTACAGGACTAGCGGGAGGATTGGGATACGAGCAGTACTTC.

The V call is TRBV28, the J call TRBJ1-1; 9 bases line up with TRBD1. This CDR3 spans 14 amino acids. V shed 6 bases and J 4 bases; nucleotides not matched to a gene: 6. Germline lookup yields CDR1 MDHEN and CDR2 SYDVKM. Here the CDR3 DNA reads TGTGCCAGCAGCAGACAGGGGGTCATCACTGAAGCTTTCTTT. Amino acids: CASSRQGVITEAFF.

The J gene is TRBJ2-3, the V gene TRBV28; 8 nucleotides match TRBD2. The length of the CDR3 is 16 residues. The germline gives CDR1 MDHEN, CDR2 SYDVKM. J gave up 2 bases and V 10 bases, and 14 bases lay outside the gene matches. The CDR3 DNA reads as TGTGCCAACCCACGAAACCAGCGGGAGAACACAGATACGCAGTATTTT. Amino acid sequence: CANPRNQRENTDTQYF.

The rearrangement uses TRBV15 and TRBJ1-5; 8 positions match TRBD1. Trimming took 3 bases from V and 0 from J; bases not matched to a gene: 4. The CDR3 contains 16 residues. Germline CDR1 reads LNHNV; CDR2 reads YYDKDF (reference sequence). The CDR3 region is CATSSTGQGSNQPQHF. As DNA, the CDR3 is TGTGCCACCAGCAGCACTGGACAGGGTAGCAATCAGCCCCAGCATTTT.

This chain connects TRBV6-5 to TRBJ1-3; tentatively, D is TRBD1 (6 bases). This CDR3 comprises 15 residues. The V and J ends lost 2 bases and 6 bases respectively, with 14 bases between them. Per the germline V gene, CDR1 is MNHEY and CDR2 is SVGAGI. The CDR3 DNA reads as TGTGCCAGCAGTTACACCTCCGGGACACAAAACACCATATATTTT. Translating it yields CASSYTSGTQNTIYF.

CDR3 sequence reads: CASSSRVGGDEKLFF. The CDR3 DNA follows: TGCGCCAGCAGTTCGAGGGTAGGGGGTGATGAAAAACTGTTTTTT. The chain links TRBV5-1 to TRBJ1-4, with D possibly being TRBD1 (6 bases). The CDR3 length is 15 residues. The V end was cut by 5 bases, the J end by 6 bases, with 17 bases between. Per the germline V gene, CDR1 is SGHRS and CDR2 is YFSETQ.

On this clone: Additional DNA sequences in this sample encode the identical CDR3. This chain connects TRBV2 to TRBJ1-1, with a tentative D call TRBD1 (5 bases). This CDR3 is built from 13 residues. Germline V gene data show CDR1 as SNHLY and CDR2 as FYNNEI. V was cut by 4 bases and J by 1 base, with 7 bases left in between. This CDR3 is CASSGGWNTEAFF. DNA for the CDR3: TGTGCCAGCAGTGGGGGCTGGAACACTGAAGCTTTCTTT.

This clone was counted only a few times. CDR3 nucleotides: TGTGCCAGCAGCGACATTGAAGCTTTCTTT. Translating it yields CASSDIEAFF. The chain carries TRBV9 and TRBJ1-1, with D hard to call. V was trimmed by 3 bases and J by 7 bases, leaving 4 bases between them. The CDR3 covers 10 residues. CDR1 and CDR2 from the germline V gene are SGDLS and YYNGEE.

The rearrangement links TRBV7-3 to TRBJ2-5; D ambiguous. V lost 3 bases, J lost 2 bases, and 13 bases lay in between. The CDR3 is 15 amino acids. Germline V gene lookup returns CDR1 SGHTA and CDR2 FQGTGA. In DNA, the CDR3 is TGTGCCAGCAGCTTGGGTGGCGGAGAACAAGAGACCCAGTACTTC. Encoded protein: CASSLGGGEQETQYF.

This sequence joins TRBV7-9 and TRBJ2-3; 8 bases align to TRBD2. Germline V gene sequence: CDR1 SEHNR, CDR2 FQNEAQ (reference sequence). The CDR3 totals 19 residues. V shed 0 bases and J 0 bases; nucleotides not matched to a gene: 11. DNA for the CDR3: TGTGCCAGCAGCTTAGCAGATCGTAGCGGGAACCCTAGCACAGATACGCAGTATTTT. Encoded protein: CASSLADRSGNPSTDTQYF.

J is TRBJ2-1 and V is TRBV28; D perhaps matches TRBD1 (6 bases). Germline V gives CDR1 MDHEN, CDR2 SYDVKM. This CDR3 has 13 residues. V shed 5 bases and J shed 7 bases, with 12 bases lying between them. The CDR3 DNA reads TGTGCCAGCAGTGAAAACAGGGAAAATGAGCAGTTCTTC. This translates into CASSENRENEQFF.

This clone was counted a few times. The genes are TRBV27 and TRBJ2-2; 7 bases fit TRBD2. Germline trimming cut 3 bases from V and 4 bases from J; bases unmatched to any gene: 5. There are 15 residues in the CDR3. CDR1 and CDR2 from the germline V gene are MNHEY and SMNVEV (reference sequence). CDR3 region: CASSLGGPRTGELFF. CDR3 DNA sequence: TGTGCCAGCAGTTTGGGAGGGCCCCGCACCGGGGAGCTGTTTTTT.

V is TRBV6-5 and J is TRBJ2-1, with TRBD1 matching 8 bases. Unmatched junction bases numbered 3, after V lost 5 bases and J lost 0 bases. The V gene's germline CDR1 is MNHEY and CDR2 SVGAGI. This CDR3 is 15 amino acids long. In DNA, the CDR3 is TGTGCCAGCAGTCTAACAGGGGGCTCCTACAATGAGCAGTTCTTC. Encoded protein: CASSLTGGSYNEQFF.

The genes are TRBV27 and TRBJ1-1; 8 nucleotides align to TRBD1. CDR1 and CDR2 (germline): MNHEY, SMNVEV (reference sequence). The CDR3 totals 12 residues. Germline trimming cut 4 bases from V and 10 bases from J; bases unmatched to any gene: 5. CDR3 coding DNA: TGTGCCAGCAGTTCAGGACAGGGTGGAGCTTTCTTT. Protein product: CASSSGQGGAFF.

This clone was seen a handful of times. In DNA form, the CDR3 reads TGTGCCAGCAGCGCAGAGGGGGTGGGTCAGCCCCAGCATTTT. It is translated as CASSAEGVGQPQHF. The chain has TRBV5-6 and TRBJ1-5, with D perhaps matching TRBD1 (6 bases). V lost 4 bases, J lost 6 bases, and 14 bases lay in between. Germline CDR1 is SGHDT and CDR2 is YYEEEE. The CDR3 extends over 14 amino acids.

The CDR3 region is CSVLAVSTDTQYF. For the CDR3, the DNA is TGCAGCGTGTTAGCGGTTAGCACAGATACGCAGTATTTT. The chain recombines TRBV29-1 with TRBJ2-3, with a possible D match to TRBD2 (6 bases). Trimming removed 6 bases from V and 0 bases from J, with 10 bases in between. Germline V gene lookup returns CDR1 SQVTM and CDR2 ANQGSEA. The CDR3 is 13 amino acids.

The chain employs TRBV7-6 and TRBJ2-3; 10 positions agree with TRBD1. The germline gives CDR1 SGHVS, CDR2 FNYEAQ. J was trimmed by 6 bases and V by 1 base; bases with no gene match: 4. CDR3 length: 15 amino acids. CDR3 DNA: TGTGCCAGCAGCTTAGGGGACAGGGGATCGGATACGCAGTATTTT. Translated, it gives CASSLGDRGSDTQYF.

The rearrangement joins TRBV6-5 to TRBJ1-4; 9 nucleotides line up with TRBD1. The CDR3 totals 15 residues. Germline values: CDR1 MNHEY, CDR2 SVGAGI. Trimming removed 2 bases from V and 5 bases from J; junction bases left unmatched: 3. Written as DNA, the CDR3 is TGTGCCAGCAGTTACACCGGGACAGGGAATGAAAAACTGTTTTTT. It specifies CASSYTGTGNEKLFF.

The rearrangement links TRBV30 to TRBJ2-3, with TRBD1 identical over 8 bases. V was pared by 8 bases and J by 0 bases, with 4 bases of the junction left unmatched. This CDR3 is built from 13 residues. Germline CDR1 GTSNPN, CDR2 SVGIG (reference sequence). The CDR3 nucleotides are TGTGCCCGATCAGGGGGCAGCACAGATACGCAGTATTTT. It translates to CARSGGSTDTQYF.

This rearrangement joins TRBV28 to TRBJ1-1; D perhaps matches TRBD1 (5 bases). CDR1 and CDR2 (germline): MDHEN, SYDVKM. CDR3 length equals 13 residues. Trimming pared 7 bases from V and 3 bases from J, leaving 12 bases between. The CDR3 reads CASTPDSYTEAFF. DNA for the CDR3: TGTGCCAGCACCCCCGACAGCTACACTGAAGCTTTCTTT.